One sample yielded the 17 T cell receptor beta chains listed below, sequenced in a study of radiotherapy plus CTLA-4 blockade in lung cancer (dated by TCRdb to the late 2010s). The library was prepared using the immunoSEQ multiplex PCR assay. The table comes from immuneACCESS by way of TCRdb, which keeps in-frame sequences with V and J called. Part of the clones is missing from these tables; in studies checked, under half for an unresolved V gene and the rest for unknown reasons. The table for this sample lists tens of thousands of clones; around four fifths of them were counted only once. Together, the top ten hold 0.75% to 0.85% of the sample. This specimen was peripheral blood, taken from a patient treated with radiotherapy plus ipilimumab. Receptor source: a human donor with non-small cell lung cancer who had stable disease on radiotherapy plus ipilimumab.

This clone was picked up one time. The V call is TRBV10-2, the J call TRBJ2-5, with D unclear. This CDR3 contains 11 residues. Germline V gene data show CDR1 as WSHSY and CDR2 as SAAADI. The V and J ends lost 2 bases and 5 bases respectively, with 3 bases between them. CDR3 in amino acids: CASSEGETQYF. CDR3 bases: TGCGCCAGCAGTGAGGGGGAGACCCAGTACTTC.

This chain joins TRBV7-6 and TRBJ2-3, with TRBD2 identical over 11 bases. The length of the CDR3 is 16 residues. The ends lost 0 bases at V and 3 bases at J; junction bases unmatched: 2. Germline V CDR1 and CDR2: SGHVS, FNYEAQ. The CDR3 loop reads CASSLASSGRTDTQYF. CDR3 bases: TGTGCCAGCAGCTTAGCCTCTAGCGGGAGGACAGATACGCAGTATTTT.

In its sample, this clone was seen once. V is TRBV6-1 and J is TRBJ1-2; no clear D. Trimming removed 3 bases from V and 6 bases from J, with 11 bases in between. This CDR3 comprises 13 residues. Germline-derived CDR1 and CDR2 are MNHNS and SASEGT. This chain's CDR3 is CASSEWVADGYTF. DNA for the CDR3: TGTGCCAGCAGTGAGTGGGTTGCGGATGGCTACACCTTC.

The V gene is TRBV25-1, the J gene TRBJ2-2, with 7 bases identical to TRBD1. Trimming took 4 bases from V and 6 from J; bases not matched to a gene: 11. Germline V gene sequence: CDR1 MGHDK, CDR2 SYGVNS. The CDR3 covers 16 residues. The CDR3 sequence: CASSVGRQGPPGELFF. The CDR3 DNA reads as TGTGCCAGCAGTGTGGGTCGACAGGGTCCCCCCGGGGAGCTGTTTTTT. Using reference TRBV25-1 and TRBJ2-2 for the parts outside the CDR3, the full variable domain is EADIYQTPRYLVIGTGKKITLECSQTMGHDKMYWYQQDPGMELHLIHYSYGVNSTEKGDLSSESTVSRIRTEHFPLTLESARPSHTSQYLCASSVGRQGPPGELFFGEGSRLTVL.

V and J are TRBV7-9 and TRBJ2-1; 9 nucleotides align to TRBD2. V gave up 2 bases and J gave up 4 bases; unmatched junction bases: 9. The CDR3 is 17 amino acids. Germline loops: CDR1 SEHNR, CDR2 FQNEAQ (reference sequence). CDR3 residues: CASSLISGGRGYNEQFF. The CDR3, as DNA: TGTGCCAGCAGCTTAATATCGGGCGGGAGGGGATACAATGAGCAGTTCTTC.

The rearrangement links TRBV11-3 to TRBJ2-7; D possibly corresponds to TRBD2 (5 bases). The CDR3 consists of 12 residues. Germline lookup yields CDR1 SGHNT and CDR2 YENEEA. Between the trimmed V and J ends, which lost 6 bases and 5 bases, there was a span of 11 bases. The CDR3 sequence is CASSREGNEQYF. The CDR3 DNA is TGTGCCAGCAGTCGGGAAGGGAACGAGCAGTACTTC.

The chain links TRBV19 to TRBJ1-4; D is unresolved. From germline, CDR1 is LNHDA and CDR2 SQIVND (reference sequence). The germline V and J ends were trimmed by 1 base and 0 bases, with 15 bases remaining between them. The CDR3 length is 18 residues. The CDR3 sequence: CASSIAPPRTTTNEKLFF. CDR3 in DNA: TGTGCCAGTAGTATAGCCCCCCCGCGGACTACAACTAATGAAAAACTGTTTTTT. Variable domain in full (rest from reference TRBV19 and TRBJ1-4): DGGITQSPKYLFRKEGQNVTLSCEQNLNHDAMYWYRQDPGQGLRLIYYSQIVNDFQKGDIAEGYSVSREKKESFPLTVTSAQKNPTAFYLCASSIAPPRTTTNEKLFFGSGTQLSVL.

The genes are TRBV7-3 and TRBJ2-1; D not resolved. Trimming left V 2 bases short and J 8 bases short, with 10 bases between. Germline V gene sequence: CDR1 SGHTA, CDR2 FQGTGA. The CDR3 runs to 13 residues. The CDR3 is CASSLGQRDEQFF. The DNA of the CDR3 is TGTGCCAGCAGCTTAGGTCAGCGTGATGAGCAGTTCTTC. The variable domain in full, with the rest retrieved from reference TRBV7-3 and TRBJ2-1, is GAGVSQTPSNKVTEKGKYVELRCDPISGHTALYWYRQSLGQGPEFLIYFQGTGAADDSGLPNDRFFAVRPEGSVSTLKIQRTERGDSAVYLCASSLGQRDEQFFGPGTRLTVL.

This chain uses TRBV11-2 with TRBJ2-7, with 7 bases matching TRBD1. V lost 1 base and J lost 2; bases outside the gene matches: 5. The germline V gene encodes CDR1 SGHAT and CDR2 FQNNGV. This CDR3 has 15 amino acids. CDR3 nucleotide sequence: TGTGCCAGCAGCTTAGGTCCAGGGGGTCCCTACGAGCAGTACTTC. It codes for CASSLGPGGPYEQYF. The whole variable domain, filled in from reference TRBV11-2 and TRBJ2-7, reads EAGVAQSPRYKIIEKRQSVAFWCNPISGHATLYWYQQILGQGPKLLIQFQNNGVVDDSQLPKDRFSAERLKGVDSTLKIQPAKLEDSAVYLCASSLGPGGPYEQYFGPGTRLTVT.

The chain employs TRBV28 and TRBJ2-4, with a tentative D call TRBD1 (6 bases). Germline values: CDR1 MDHEN, CDR2 SYDVKM. This CDR3 is 17 amino acids long. V shed 1 base and J shed 2 bases, with 15 bases lying between them. CDR3 sequence: CASSLYTGTVPKNIQYF. CDR3 in DNA: TGTGCCAGCAGTTTATATACAGGGACCGTACCCAAAAACATTCAGTACTTC.

By sample share, this clone is medium-sized. Other DNA sequences in this sample translate to the same CDR3. This chain joins TRBV7-3 and TRBJ2-5; TRBD2 aligns across 7 bases. The CDR3 is 13 residues long. Germline V lookup: CDR1 SGHTA, CDR2 FQGTGA. J was trimmed by 4 bases and V by 4 bases; bases with no gene match: 3. CDR3 nucleotide sequence: TGTGCCAGCAGCTCTTGGGGGGGAGAGACCCAGTACTTC. The encoded protein is CASSSWGGETQYF.

The table lists this clone with a count of one. The J gene is TRBJ1-1, the V gene TRBV5-1, with TRBD1 as a possible D gene (5 bases). The CDR3 spans 12 residues. Deletions cut 4 bases from V and 10 bases from J, with 14 bases between. Germline V gives CDR1 SGHRS, CDR2 YFSETQ. CDR3 loop: CASSPLGGTAFF. DNA for the CDR3: TGCGCCAGCAGCCCCCTCGGGGGAACAGCTTTCTTT.

This clone appeared a single time. J is TRBJ2-3 and V is TRBV29-1; TRBD1 is a possible D gene (5 bases). V was shortened by 4 bases and J by 2 bases, with 28 bases between the two germline ends. The germline gives CDR1 SQVTM, CDR2 ANQGSEA. The CDR3 loop spans 19 amino acids. CDR3 bases: TGCAGCGTTGGAGGTGGGCTACCGACAGCAGCGTGGGACACAGATACGCAGTATTTT. Residues: CSVGGGLPTAAWDTDTQYF.

By its share, this clone is large (0.1 to 1%). The chain uses TRBV7-9 and TRBJ2-7; D remains unclear. Trimming removed 2 bases at V and 5 bases at J, with 4 bases between. Germline-derived CDR1 and CDR2 are SEHNR and FQNEAQ (reference sequence). The CDR3 length is 11 residues. The chain's CDR3 is CASSLTDEQYF. CDR3 in DNA: TGTGCCAGCAGCTTAACAGACGAGCAGTACTTC.

The chain is built from TRBV7-3 and TRBJ2-1; 7 nucleotides align to TRBD2. Germline V CDR1 and CDR2: SGHTA, FQGTGA. The V gene end was trimmed by 7 bases and the J gene end by 3 bases; junction bases not matched to a gene: 9. This CDR3 has 15 residues. CDR3 coding DNA: TGTGCCAGCAAGAGGGCTAGCGGAGACTACAATGAGCAGTTCTTC. Translating it yields CASKRASGDYNEQFF. Filled out from reference TRBV7-3 and TRBJ2-1, the complete variable domain reads GAGVSQTPSNKVTEKGKYVELRCDPISGHTALYWYRQSLGQGPEFLIYFQGTGAADDSGLPNDRFFAVRPEGSVSTLKIQRTERGDSAVYLCASKRASGDYNEQFFGPGTRLTVL.

This clone was seen just once. The chain couples TRBV7-3 to TRBJ2-3, with D possibly being TRBD2 (6 bases). Trimming removed 7 bases at V and 8 bases at J, with 10 bases between. The germline V gene encodes CDR1 SGHTA and CDR2 FQGTGA. The CDR3 runs 11 residues. The CDR3 loop reads CASTSGGTQYF. CDR3 DNA sequence: TGTGCCAGCACCTCCGGGGGTACGCAGTATTTT.

In its sample, this clone was seen a few times. The CDR3 is CAISEYGDRGNYGYTF. The CDR3 DNA sequence: TGTGCCATCAGTGAGTATGGGGACAGGGGGAACTATGGCTACACCTTC. The V and J genes are TRBV10-3 and TRBJ1-2; 11 bases are a match to TRBD1. CDR1 and CDR2 from the germline V gene are ENHRY and SYGVKD. The CDR3 runs to 16 residues. Losses at the gene ends were 1 base for V and 2 bases for J; bases not matched to a gene: 3.